These T cell receptor beta chains were read from a single sample in a study of cytomegalovirus exposure and HLA in healthy donors. Method: immunoSEQ multiplex PCR; TCRdb's copy keeps in-frame clones and lacks some. The sample records roughly 100,000 clones, around 79% being singletons. Sequenced input: PBMCs. Receptors were obtained from a man aged 45 to 65 in good health and CMV-seropositive. The CDR3 runs from the conserved cysteine through the conserved F or W. The D gene is left open where the match is weak. Expanded clones are given a class, and other clones once, few, many or no size at all.

J gene | V gene | D gene | clone size | CDR3 DNA | CDR3 protein
TRBJ1-2 | TRBV2 | NA | NA | TGTGCCAGCAGTGACGGCAGGCGCCATGGCTACACCTTC | CASSDGRRHGYTF
TRBJ1-1 | TRBV27 | TRBD1 | NA | TGTGCCAGCAGATACCGGGACAGCATTGAAGCTTTCTTT | CASRYRDSIEAFF
TRBJ2-7 | TRBV10-2 | TRBD2 | once | TGCGCCAGCAGTGATGTTAGCGGGGCCTACGAGCAGTACTTC | CASSDVSGAYEQYF
TRBJ2-3 | TRBV11-2 | TRBD2 | few | TGTGCCAGCAGCTTACTTCTGGCGGGAGGCCCTGGAGATACGCAGTATTTT | CASSLLLAGGPGDTQYF
TRBJ2-7 | TRBV21-1 | NA | once | TGTGCCAGCAGCAAAGGGTCTAGCCCCCCTCACGAGCAGTACTTC | CASSKGSSPPHEQYF
TRBJ2-5 | TRBV11-3 | TRBD1 | NA | TGTGCCAGCTCTCAGGGGGTTTTGGAGACCCAGTACTTC | CASSQGVLETQYF
TRBJ1-2 | TRBV28 | NA | NA | TGTGCCAGCAGCCCCCCGTTTTCAGGGAGGGGCTATGGCTACACCTTC | CASSPPFSGRGYGYTF
TRBJ1-1 | TRBV14 | NA | NA | TGTGCCAGCAGCCAAGTTAACAGAAACACTGAAGCTTTCTTT | CASSQVNRNTEAFF
TRBJ2-7 | TRBV27 | TRBD1 | NA | TGTGCCAGCAGTATCGGACAGGGGAGGTACGAGCAGTACTTC | CASSIGQGRYEQYF
TRBJ2-3 | TRBV7-9 | NA | NA | TGTGCCAGCAGCTTAGGAATAGGCACAGATACGCAGTATTTT | CASSLGIGTDTQYF
TRBJ1-1 | TRBV5-1 | NA | NA | TGCGCCAGCAGCTTGGGAACCAACGGGGTAATGAACACTGAAGCTTTCTTT | CASSLGTNGVMNTEAFF
TRBJ2-2 | TRBV19 | NA | NA | TGTGCCAGTAGTATACCCCCAACTATGAGCACCGGGGAGCTGTTTTTT | CASSIPPTMSTGELFF
TRBJ2-2 | TRBV19 | TRBD1 | once | TGTGCCAGTAGTACACAGGGGGTCACCGGGGAGCTGTTTTTT | CASSTQGVTGELFF
TRBJ2-7 | TRBV7-2 | NA | NA | TGTGCCAGCAGCTATCTAGCTGGATCCTACGAGCAGTACTTC | CASSYLAGSYEQYF
TRBJ2-7 | TRBV13 | TRBD1 | NA | TGTGCCAGCAGCTCCGGGACAGGGAACTACGAGCAGTACTTC | CASSSGTGNYEQYF
TRBJ2-5 | TRBV6-1 | TRBD2 | NA | TGTGCCAGCAGTGAAATGAGCGGGAGGTCCCGTGTAGAGACCCAGTACTTC | CASSEMSGRSRVETQYF
TRBJ2-7 | TRBV2 | TRBD1 | once | TGTGCCAGCAGATCAGTGACAGGGAAATGGTACGAGCAGTACTTC | CASRSVTGKWYEQYF
TRBJ2-7 | TRBV27 | NA | NA | TGTGCCAGCAGTACCCTACTCGGCAGGAGGAGCTCCTACGAGCAGTACTTC | CASSTLLGRRSSYEQYF
TRBJ1-4 | TRBV9 | TRBD1 | NA | TGTGCCAGCAGCGTAGGTCCAGGGGGCGGTGAAAAACTGTTTTTT | CASSVGPGGGEKLFF
TRBJ2-7 | TRBV5-1 | TRBD1 | NA | TGCGCCAGCAGCCCCGGACAGGGAGGAACGTACGAGCAGTACTTC | CASSPGQGGTYEQYF
TRBJ1-3 | TRBV6-5 | NA | NA | TGTGCCAGCAAGCCAGGGCTTGCTGGAAACACCATATATTTT | CASKPGLAGNTIYF
TRBJ2-3 | TRBV5-4 | TRBD2 | NA | TGTGCCAGCAGCGACAGACTAGCGGGAGGTCCTACAGATACGCAGTATTTT | CASSDRLAGGPTDTQYF
TRBJ2-1 | TRBV5-1 | TRBD2 | NA | TGCGCCAGCAGCTTGGTGGTTAGCGGGAGTAATAATGAGCAGTTCTTC | CASSLVVSGSNNEQFF
TRBJ2-1 | TRBV9 | NA | NA | TGTGCCAGCAGTTGGGGAGCAGAGACAAGCAATGAGCAGTTCTTC | CASSWGAETSNEQFF
TRBJ1-1 | TRBV19 | TRBD1 | NA | TGTGCCAGTAGTACCTTGACAGGGAATAGTATGAACACTGAAGCTTTCTTT | CASSTLTGNSMNTEAFF
TRBJ1-4 | TRBV21-1 | NA | NA | TGTGCCAGCGGGGTAAGGGGGTTTAATGAAAAACTGTTTTTT | CASGVRGFNEKLFF
TRBJ2-1 | TRBV11-1 | NA | NA | TGTGCCAGCAGCTTCGGAGGGAGCTCCTACAATGAGCAGTTCTTC | CASSFGGSSYNEQFF
TRBJ2-2 | TRBV5-4 | NA | NA | TGTGCCAGCTACATGGCGGGCACCGGGGAGCTGTTTTTT | CASYMAGTGELFF
TRBJ1-5 | TRBV27 | NA | few | TGTGCCAGCAGTTTAAACAGGCTGGATCAGCCCCAGCATTTT | CASSLNRLDQPQHF
TRBJ2-1 | TRBV7-3 | TRBD2 | NA | TGTGCCAGCAGCATTGGGCCGACTAGCGGGGGTTACAATGAGCAGTTCTTC | CASSIGPTSGGYNEQFF
TRBJ2-1 | TRBV6-1 | TRBD2 | NA | TGTGCCAGCACTCTTAGCGGGCCTGAGGACGGGGAGCAGTTCTTC | CASTLSGPEDGEQFF
TRBJ1-5 | TRBV19 | NA | NA | TGTGCCAGTAGTGGCGGGGGAGCTCAGCCCCAGCATTTT | CASSGGGAQPQHF
TRBJ2-3 | TRBV15 | TRBD2 | NA | TGTGCCACCAGCAGACGAAGCGGGAGGAGCGCAGATACGCAGTATTTT | CATSRRSGRSADTQYF
TRBJ1-6 | TRBV25-1 | NA | NA | TGTGCCAGCAGTGACCCACGGAGCGGGTCACCCCTCCACTTT | CASSDPRSGSPLHF
TRBJ2-7 | TRBV12-5 | NA | NA | TGTGCTAGTGGCATCGACATCACGGATGAGCAGTACTTC | CASGIDITDEQYF
TRBJ2-7 | TRBV5-1 | NA | NA | TGCGCCAGCAGCCCCTCTCCTTCCGGGGAGCAGTACTTC | CASSPSPSGEQYF
TRBJ1-1 | TRBV2 | TRBD1 | once | TGTGCCAGCAGTGATAACGGACAGGGGTTCAACACTGAAGCTTTCTTT | CASSDNGQGFNTEAFF
TRBJ2-4 | TRBV6-1 | NA | NA | TGTGCCAGCTCTTCTTCTGGACTAGCCAAAAACATTCAGTACTTC | CASSSSGLAKNIQYF
TRBJ2-1 | TRBV9 | NA | NA | TGTGCCAGCAGCGTAGAAAGCGGTTTATCCTACAATGAGCAGTTCTTC | CASSVESGLSYNEQFF
TRBJ2-1 | TRBV7-6 | NA | NA | TGTGCCAGCAGCGACCGCAGGGTCCATGAGCAGTTCTTC | CASSDRRVHEQFF
TRBJ2-5 | TRBV29-1 | TRBD1 | NA | TGCAGCGGAGCACAGGGGCGGGTTGAGACCCAGTACTTC | CSGAQGRVETQYF
TRBJ2-5 | TRBV6-5 | TRBD1 | NA | TGTGCCAGCAACGCCAGGGGGGAGACCCAGTACTTC | CASNARGETQYF
TRBJ2-1 | TRBV27 | NA | NA | TGTGCCAGCAGTAGCGTTAGGGACTGGGGATCGGTTGGGCAGTTCTTC | CASSSVRDWGSVGQFF
TRBJ2-2 | TRBV7-9 | NA | NA | TGTGCCAGCAGCTTAGCCGGGAACACCGGGGAGCTGTTTTTT | CASSLAGNTGELFF
TRBJ1-5 | TRBV19 | NA | NA | TGTGCCAGTAGTATCCGGGATCAGCCCCAGCATTTT | CASSIRDQPQHF
TRBJ2-3 | TRBV15 | TRBD2 | NA | TGTGCCACCAGCGGCCGGACTAGCGGGAGTAGTATGGATACGCAGTATTTT | CATSGRTSGSSMDTQYF
TRBJ1-5 | TRBV19 | NA | NA | TGTGCCAGTAGTTACAGGGTCCAACAGCCCCAGCATTTT | CASSYRVQQPQHF
TRBJ2-7 | TRBV7-8 | TRBD1 | NA | TGTGCCAGCAGCTTAGGGACAGGGTTGGGCTACGAGCAGTACTTC | CASSLGTGLGYEQYF
TRBJ1-6 | TRBV4-2 | TRBD1 | NA | TGTGCCAGCAGCCAAGATGTCCCGGGTGGGGGACAGCATAATTCACCCCTCCACTTT | CASSQDVPGGGQHNSPLHF
TRBJ2-7 | TRBV11-2 | NA | NA | TGTGCCAGCAGCCTCTCGGCCAGGGCGACTTCCTACGAGCAGTACTTC | CASSLSARATSYEQYF
TRBJ2-1 | TRBV19 | NA | NA | TGTGCCAGTAGGCAGGGGAGCTCCTACAATGAGCAGTTCTTC | CASRQGSSYNEQFF
TRBJ2-3 | TRBV7-9 | TRBD2 | NA | TGTGCCAGCAGCACCTTGGCGGGAGGGACAGATACGCAGTATTTT | CASSTLAGGTDTQYF
TRBJ2-2 | TRBV19 | NA | NA | TGTGCCAGTAAACGGACAGTCGCGGGCACCGGGGAGCTGTTTTTT | CASKRTVAGTGELFF
TRBJ1-1 | TRBV11-3 | NA | NA | TGTGCCAGCAGCTTAGAAGCGAACACTGAAGCTTTCTTT | CASSLEANTEAFF
TRBJ2-5 | TRBV30 | NA | few | TGTGCCTGGAGTCCCCCTGGAGAGGAGACCCAGTACTTC | CAWSPPGEETQYF
TRBJ1-2 | TRBV7-2 | TRBD1 | NA | TGTGCCAGCAGCCCAGGACAGGAGTATGGCTACACCTTC | CASSPGQEYGYTF
TRBJ2-3 | TRBV21-1 | NA | NA | TGTGCCAGCAACAAGGGACTAGCGGGAGGCCCGACTAGCACAGATACGCAGTATTTT | CASNKGLAGGPTSTDTQYF
TRBJ2-5 | TRBV10-3 | TRBD2 | NA | TGTGCCATCAGTGATGGGCTAGCGGGAGTAGAGACCCAGTACTTC | CAISDGLAGVETQYF
TRBJ2-7 | TRBV10-1 | TRBD2 | NA | TGCGCCAGCAGTGAGTCAACTAGCGGGAGTTACGAGCAGTACTTC | CASSESTSGSYEQYF
TRBJ1-1 | TRBV5-1 | TRBD1 | NA | TGCGCCAGCAGCTCGGGACAGGGGGGTTTCTCTGAAGCTTTCTTT | CASSSGQGGFSEAFF